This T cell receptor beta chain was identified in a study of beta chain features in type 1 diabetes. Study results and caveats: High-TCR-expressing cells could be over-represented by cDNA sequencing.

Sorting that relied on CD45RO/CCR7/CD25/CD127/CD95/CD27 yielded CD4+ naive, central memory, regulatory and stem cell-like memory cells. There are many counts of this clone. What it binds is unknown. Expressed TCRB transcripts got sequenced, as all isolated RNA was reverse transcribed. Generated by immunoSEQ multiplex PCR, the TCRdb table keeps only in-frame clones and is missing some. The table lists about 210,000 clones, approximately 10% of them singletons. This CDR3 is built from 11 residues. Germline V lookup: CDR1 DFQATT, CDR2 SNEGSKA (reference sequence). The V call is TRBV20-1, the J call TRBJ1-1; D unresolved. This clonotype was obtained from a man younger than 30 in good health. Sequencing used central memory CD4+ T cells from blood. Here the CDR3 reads CRAGQNTEAFF. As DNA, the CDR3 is TGCAGGGCCGGGCAGAACACTGAAGCTTTCTTT.